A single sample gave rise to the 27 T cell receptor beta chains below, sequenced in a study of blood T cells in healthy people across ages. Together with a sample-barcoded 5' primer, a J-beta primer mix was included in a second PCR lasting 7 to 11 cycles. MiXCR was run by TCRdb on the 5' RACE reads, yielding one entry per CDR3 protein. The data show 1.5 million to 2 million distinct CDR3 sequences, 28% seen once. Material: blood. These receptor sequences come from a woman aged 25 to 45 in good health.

The CDR3 spells CASSFEQGSYEQYF. DNA for the CDR3: TGCGCCAGCAGTTTCGAACAGGGATCCTACGAGCAGTACTTC. The chain uses TRBV5-1 and TRBJ2-7, with D tentatively TRBD1 (6 bases). Germline loops: CDR1 SGHRS, CDR2 YFSETQ. V lost 5 bases to trimming and J lost 1 base, with 13 bases between them. This CDR3 contains 14 residues.

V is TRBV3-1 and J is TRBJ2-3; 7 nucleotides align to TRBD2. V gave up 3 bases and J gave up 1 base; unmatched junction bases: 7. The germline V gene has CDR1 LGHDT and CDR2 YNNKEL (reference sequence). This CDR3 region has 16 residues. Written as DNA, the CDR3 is TGTGCCAGCAGCCATTTGACGGGGGGAGGCACAGATACGCAGTATTTT. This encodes CASSHLTGGGTDTQYF.

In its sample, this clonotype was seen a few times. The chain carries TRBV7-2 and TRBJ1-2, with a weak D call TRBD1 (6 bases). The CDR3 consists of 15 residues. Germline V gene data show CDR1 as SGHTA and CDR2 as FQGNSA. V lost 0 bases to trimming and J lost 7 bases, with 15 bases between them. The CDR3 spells CASSLAGRDMGGYTF. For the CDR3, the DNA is TGTGCCAGCAGCTTAGCGGGCCGGGACATGGGTGGCTACACCTTC.

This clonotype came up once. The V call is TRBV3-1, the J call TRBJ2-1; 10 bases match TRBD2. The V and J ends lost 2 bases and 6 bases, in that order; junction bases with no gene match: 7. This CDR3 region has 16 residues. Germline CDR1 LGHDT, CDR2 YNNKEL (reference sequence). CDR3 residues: CASSQSRSGRGNEQFF. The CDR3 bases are TGTGCCAGCAGCCAATCGAGGAGCGGGAGGGGCAATGAGCAGTTCTTC.

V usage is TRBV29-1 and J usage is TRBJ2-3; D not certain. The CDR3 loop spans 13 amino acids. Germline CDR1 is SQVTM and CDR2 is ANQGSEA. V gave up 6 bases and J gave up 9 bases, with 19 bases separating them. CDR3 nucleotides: TGCAGCGTCGTCCTCTCCTACCAAGGGACGCAGTATTTT. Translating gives CSVVLSYQGTQYF.

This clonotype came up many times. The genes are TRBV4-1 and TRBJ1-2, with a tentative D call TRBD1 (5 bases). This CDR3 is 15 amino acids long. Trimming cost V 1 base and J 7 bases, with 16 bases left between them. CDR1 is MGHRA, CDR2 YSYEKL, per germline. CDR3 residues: CASSQATLQVAGYTF. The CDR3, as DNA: TGCGCCAGCAGCCAAGCGACTCTACAGGTGGCTGGCTACACCTTC.

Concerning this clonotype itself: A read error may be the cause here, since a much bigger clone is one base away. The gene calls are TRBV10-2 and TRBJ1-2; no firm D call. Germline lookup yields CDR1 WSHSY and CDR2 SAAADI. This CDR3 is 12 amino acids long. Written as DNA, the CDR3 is TGCGCCAGCAGGGCAGACACCTATGGCTGCACCTTC. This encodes CASRADTYGCTF.

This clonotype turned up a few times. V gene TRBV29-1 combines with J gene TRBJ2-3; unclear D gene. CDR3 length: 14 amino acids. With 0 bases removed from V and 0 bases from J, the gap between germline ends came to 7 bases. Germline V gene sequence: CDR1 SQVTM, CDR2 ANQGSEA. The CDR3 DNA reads TGCAGCGTTGAAGATTGGGTTAGCACAGATACGCAGTATTTT. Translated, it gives CSVEDWVSTDTQYF.

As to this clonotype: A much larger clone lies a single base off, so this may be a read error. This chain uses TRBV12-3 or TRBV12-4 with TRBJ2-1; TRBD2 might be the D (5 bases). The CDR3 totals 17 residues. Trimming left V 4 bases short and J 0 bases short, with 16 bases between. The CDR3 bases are TGTGCCAGCAGTTCTCCGTCCACTAGAAGCTCCTACAATGAGCAGTTCTTC. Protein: CASSSPSTRSSYNEQFF.

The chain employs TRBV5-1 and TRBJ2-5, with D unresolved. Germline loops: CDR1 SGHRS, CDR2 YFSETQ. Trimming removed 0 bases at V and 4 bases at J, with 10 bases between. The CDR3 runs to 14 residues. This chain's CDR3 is CASSLGVQVETQYF. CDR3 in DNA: TGCGCCAGCAGCTTGGGGGTGCAGGTAGAGACCCAGTACTTC.

CDR3 residues: CASRPGLGGGAQYF. The CDR3 DNA follows: TGTGCCAGCAGACCGGGGCTGGGGGGTGGGGCTCAGTACTTC. The chain has TRBV6-5 and TRBJ2-4, with D maybe TRBD2 (6 bases). Trimming took 6 bases from V and 12 from J, leaving 21 bases between them. This CDR3 comprises 14 residues. Germline CDR1 is MNHEY and CDR2 is SVGAGI.

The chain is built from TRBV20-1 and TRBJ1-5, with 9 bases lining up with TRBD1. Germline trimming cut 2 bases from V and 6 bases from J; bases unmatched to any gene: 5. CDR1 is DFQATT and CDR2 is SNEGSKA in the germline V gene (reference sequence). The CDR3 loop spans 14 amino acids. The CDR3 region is CSARPRTGAQPQHF. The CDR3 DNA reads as TGCAGTGCTAGACCCAGGACAGGGGCTCAGCCCCAGCATTTT.

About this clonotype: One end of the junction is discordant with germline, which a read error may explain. CDR3 residues: CASSLAGGPRTDTQYF. CDR3 DNA: TGTGCCAGCAGCTTAGCGGGAGGGCCGCGCACAGATACGCAGTATTTT. This chain connects TRBV12-3 or TRBV12-4 to TRBJ2-3, with 11 bases identical to TRBD2. The CDR3 runs 16 residues.

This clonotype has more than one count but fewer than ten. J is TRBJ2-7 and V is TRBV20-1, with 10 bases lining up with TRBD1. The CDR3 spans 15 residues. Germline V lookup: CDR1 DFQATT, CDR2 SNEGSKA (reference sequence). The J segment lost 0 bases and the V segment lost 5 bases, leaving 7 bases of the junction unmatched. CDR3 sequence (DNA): TGCAGTGCTGGGGGGGGACAGGGGAGCTCCTACGAGCAGTACTTC. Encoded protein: CSAGGGQGSSYEQYF.

The CDR3 spells CASSFSRDDEQYF. Written as DNA, the CDR3 is TGTGCCAGCAGCTTCAGCCGGGACGACGAGCAGTACTTC. This chain joins TRBV7-2 and TRBJ2-7; D possibly uses TRBD1 or TRBD2 (5 bases each). V dropped 3 bases and J dropped 5 bases, with 11 bases sitting between them. This CDR3 region has 13 residues. Germline values: CDR1 SGHTA, CDR2 FQGNSA.

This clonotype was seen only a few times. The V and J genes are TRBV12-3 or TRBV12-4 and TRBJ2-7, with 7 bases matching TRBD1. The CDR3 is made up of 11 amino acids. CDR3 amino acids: CNPKGGDEQYF. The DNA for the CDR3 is TGTAATCCCAAAGGGGGCGACGAGCAGTACTTC.

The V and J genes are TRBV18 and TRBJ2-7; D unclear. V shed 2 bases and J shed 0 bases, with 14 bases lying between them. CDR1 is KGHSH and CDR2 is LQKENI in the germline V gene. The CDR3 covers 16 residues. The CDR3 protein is CASSPSEASFSYEQYF. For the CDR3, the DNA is TGTGCCAGCTCACCATCAGAGGCGTCCTTCTCCTACGAGCAGTACTTC.

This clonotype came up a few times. As DNA, the CDR3 is TGCAGCGTGATTTACCGGGACAGTTCCTACGAGCAGTACTTC. Translation gives CSVIYRDSSYEQYF. The rearrangement links TRBV29-1 to TRBJ2-7; TRBD1 matches 7 bases. V shed 6 bases, J shed 1 base, and the junction held 9 bases outside the gene matches. Germline V gene lookup returns CDR1 SQVTM and CDR2 ANQGSEA. The CDR3 consists of 14 residues.

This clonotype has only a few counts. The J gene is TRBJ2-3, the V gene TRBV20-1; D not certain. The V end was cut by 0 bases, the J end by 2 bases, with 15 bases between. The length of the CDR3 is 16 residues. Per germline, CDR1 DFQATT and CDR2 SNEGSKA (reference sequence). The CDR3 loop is CSARDSTAITTDTQYF. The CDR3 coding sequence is TGCAGTGCTAGAGATTCGACTGCAATAACCACAGATACGCAGTATTTT.

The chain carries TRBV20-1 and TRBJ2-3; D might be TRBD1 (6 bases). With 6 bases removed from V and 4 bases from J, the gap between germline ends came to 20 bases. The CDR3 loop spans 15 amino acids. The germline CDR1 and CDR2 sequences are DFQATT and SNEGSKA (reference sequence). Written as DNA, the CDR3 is TGCAGTGCCACAGACAGGCGCGACCAGTCAGATACGCAGTATTTT. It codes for CSATDRRDQSDTQYF.

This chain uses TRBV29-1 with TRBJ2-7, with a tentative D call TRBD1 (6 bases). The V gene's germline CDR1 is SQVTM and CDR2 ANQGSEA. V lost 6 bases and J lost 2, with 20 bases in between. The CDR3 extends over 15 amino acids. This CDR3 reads CSVEDRAGPTYEQYF. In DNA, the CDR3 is TGCAGCGTCGAGGACAGAGCCGGGCCCACCTACGAGCAGTACTTC.

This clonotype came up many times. The CDR3 nucleotides read TGCAGCGTTGATCTTGGCTCGGGACAGGGGGCTGGGGCCAACGTCCTGACTTTC. Translating gives CSVDLGSGQGAGANVLTF. The chain is built from TRBV29-1 and TRBJ2-6, with TRBD1 matching 11 bases. This CDR3 has 18 amino acids. The V segment lost 3 bases and the J segment 2 bases; nucleotides outside the gene matches: 9. The germline V gene encodes CDR1 SQVTM and CDR2 ANQGSEA.

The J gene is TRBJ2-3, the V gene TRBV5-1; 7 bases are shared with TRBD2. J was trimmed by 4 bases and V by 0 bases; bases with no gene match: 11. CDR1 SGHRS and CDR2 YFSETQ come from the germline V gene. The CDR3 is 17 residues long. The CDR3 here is CASSLGSGNRGADTQYF. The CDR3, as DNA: TGCGCCAGCAGCTTGGGGAGCGGGAACCGGGGGGCAGATACGCAGTATTTT. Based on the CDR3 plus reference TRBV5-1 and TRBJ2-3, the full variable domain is KAGVTQTPRYLIKTRGQQVTLSCSPISGHRSVSWYQQTPGQGLQFLFEYFSETQRNKGNFPGRFSGRQFSNSRSEMNVSTLELGDSALYLCASSLGSGNRGADTQYFGPGTRLTVL.

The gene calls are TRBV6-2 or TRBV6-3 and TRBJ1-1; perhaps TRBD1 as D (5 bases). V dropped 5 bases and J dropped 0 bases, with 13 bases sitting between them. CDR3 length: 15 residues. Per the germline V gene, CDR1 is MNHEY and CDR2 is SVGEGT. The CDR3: CASSVAGTVNTEAFF. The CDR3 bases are TGTGCCAGCAGTGTAGCCGGGACGGTGAACACTGAAGCTTTCTTT.

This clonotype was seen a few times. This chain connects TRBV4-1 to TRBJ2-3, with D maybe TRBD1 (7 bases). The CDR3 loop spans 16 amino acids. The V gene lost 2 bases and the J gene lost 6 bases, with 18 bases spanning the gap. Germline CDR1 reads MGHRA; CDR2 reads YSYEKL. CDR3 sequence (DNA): TGCGCCAGCAGCCAACAGCCGGGACCAGGGGGGGATACGCAGTATTTT. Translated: CASSQQPGPGGDTQYF.

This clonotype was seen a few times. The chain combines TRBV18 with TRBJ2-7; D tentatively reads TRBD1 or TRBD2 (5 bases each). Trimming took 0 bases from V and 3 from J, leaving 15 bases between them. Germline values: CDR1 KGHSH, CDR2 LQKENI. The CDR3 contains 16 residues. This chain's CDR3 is CASSPPGLGRSYEQYF. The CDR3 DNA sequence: TGTGCCAGCTCACCACCCGGTCTGGGACGGAGCTACGAGCAGTACTTC.

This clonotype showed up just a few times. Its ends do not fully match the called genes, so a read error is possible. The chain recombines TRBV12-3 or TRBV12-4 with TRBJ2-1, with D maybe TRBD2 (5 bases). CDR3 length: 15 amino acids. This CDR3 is CASSPLAPSYNERFF. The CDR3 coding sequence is TGTGCCAGCAGTCCTCTAGCTCCCTCCTACAATGAGCGGTTCTTC.